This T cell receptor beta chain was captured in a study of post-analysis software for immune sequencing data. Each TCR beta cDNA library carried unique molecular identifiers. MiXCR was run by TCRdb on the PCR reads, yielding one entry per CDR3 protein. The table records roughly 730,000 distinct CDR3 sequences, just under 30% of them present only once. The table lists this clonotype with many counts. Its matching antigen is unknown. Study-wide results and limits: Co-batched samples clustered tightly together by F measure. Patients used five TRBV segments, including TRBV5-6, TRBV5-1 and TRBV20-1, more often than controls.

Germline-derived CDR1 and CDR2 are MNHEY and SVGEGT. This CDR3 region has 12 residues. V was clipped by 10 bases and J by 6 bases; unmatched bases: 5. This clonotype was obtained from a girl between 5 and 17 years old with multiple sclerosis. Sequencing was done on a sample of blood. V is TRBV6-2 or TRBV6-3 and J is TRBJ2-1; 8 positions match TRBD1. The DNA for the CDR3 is TGTGCCACCTGGACAGGGTCCAATGAGCAGTTCTTC. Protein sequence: CATWTGSNEQFF.